The rows below give T cell receptor beta chains drawn from one sample of a study of blood T cell repertoires in COVID-19. The data were produced by immunoSEQ multiplex PCR, yet TCRdb's version contains in-frame clones alone and is incomplete. In the table there are approximately 150,000 clones, 70% to 80% of which are singletons. Input material: peripheral blood. These receptors were obtained from a man in his forties or fifties with acute or convalescent COVID-19. CDR3s include the opening cysteine and the closing phenylalanine or tryptophan. A D gene is named only where the DNA matches it firmly. Expanded clones are given a class, and other clones once, few, many or no size at all.

clone size	D gene	V gene	J gene	CDR3 protein	CDR3 DNA
-	TRBD1	TRBV10-3	TRBJ1-2	CAISTDRGLGYTF	TGTGCCATCAGTACGGACAGGGGGCTAGGCTACACCTTC
-	TRBD1	TRBV11-2	TRBJ1-4	CASSPRQGAGSNEKLFF	TGTGCCAGCAGCCCACGACAGGGGGCAGGATCTAATGAAAAACTGTTTTTT
-	TRBD1	TRBV4-2	TRBJ2-1	CASSVRDRGVDEQFF	TGTGCCAGCAGCGTCCGGGACAGGGGGGTCGATGAGCAGTTCTTC
-	TRBD1	TRBV6-5	TRBJ2-3	CASSSGQGVADTQYF	TGTGCCAGCAGTTCGGGACAGGGGGTCGCAGATACGCAGTATTTT
few	TRBD1	TRBV9	TRBJ1-1	CASSGQGDTEAFF	TGTGCCAGCAGCGGACAGGGTGACACTGAAGCTTTCTTT
few	TRBD1	TRBV19	TRBJ1-6	CASQTRDRKNSPLHF	TGTGCCAGCCAAACCCGGGACAGGAAAAATTCACCCCTCCACTTT
-	TRBD1	TRBV19	TRBJ2-3	CASGPAGTAVTDTQYF	TGTGCCAGTGGGCCTGCCGGGACAGCTGTCACAGATACGCAGTATTTT
-	-	TRBV11-2	TRBJ1-2	CASSPTDSSYGYTF	TGTGCCAGCAGTCCAACGGACAGTTCTTATGGCTACACCTTC
-	TRBD1	TRBV3-1/TRBV3-2	TRBJ1-2	CASSKGGQGARGYTF	TGTGCCAGCAGCAAAGGGGGACAGGGGGCGCGGGGCTACACCTTC
-	-	TRBV29-1	TRBJ2-5	CSVWVGVETQYF	TGCAGCGTGTGGGTAGGGGTGGAGACCCAGTACTTC
-	-	TRBV6-2/TRBV6-3	TRBJ1-6	CASSWARASSYNSPLHF	TGTGCCAGCAGTTGGGCCAGGGCAAGCTCCTATAATTCACCCCTCCACTTT
-	TRBD1	TRBV19	TRBJ1-6	CASQVWGGQGNSPLHF	TGTGCCAGTCAAGTATGGGGAGGACAGGGTAATTCACCCCTCCACTTT
-	-	TRBV29-1	TRBJ1-2	CSVDFHSGYTF	TGCAGCGTTGATTTTCACTCTGGCTACACCTTC
-	-	TRBV15	TRBJ1-2	CATSRDVATTTRQGYTF	TGTGCCACCAGCAGAGATGTTGCCACTACAACAAGACAGGGCTACACCTTC
-	-	TRBV6-5	TRBJ2-3	CASSSARLRGGDTQYF	TGTGCCAGCAGTTCCGCCCGTTTGAGGGGAGGCGATACGCAGTATTTT
-	TRBD1	TRBV3-1/TRBV3-2	TRBJ2-2	CASNGQGWGELFF	TGTGCCAGCAATGGACAGGGATGGGGGGAGCTGTTTTTT
-	-	TRBV21-1	TRBJ2-1	CASSNGSGGALNEQFF	TGTGCCAGCAGCAATGGAAGCGGGGGGGCTTTGAATGAGCAGTTCTTC
-	-	TRBV28	TRBJ1-5	CASSERGQPQHF	TGTGCCAGCAGTGAAAGGGGTCAGCCCCAGCATTTT
-	-	TRBV5-1	TRBJ1-4	CASSLAGSNEKLFF	TGCGCCAGCAGCTTGGCAGGGTCTAATGAAAAACTGTTTTTT
many	-	TRBV19	TRBJ1-5	CASTAPGQLGGQPQHF	TGTGCCAGTACCGCCCCAGGACAACTCGGGGGTCAGCCCCAGCATTTT
-	TRBD1	TRBV6-5	TRBJ1-1	CASSYSQGRTEAFF	TGTGCCAGCAGTTACTCACAGGGGAGGACTGAAGCTTTCTTT
few	-	TRBV6-5	TRBJ1-1	CASSVVKNTEAFF	TGTGCCAGCAGCGTAGTTAAGAACACTGAAGCTTTCTTT
once	-	TRBV12-5	TRBJ2-5	CASGSQTQYF	TGTGCTAGTGGTTCTCAGACCCAGTACTTC
-	TRBD1	TRBV4-1	TRBJ1-1	CASSQPGTGAFGAFF	TGCGCCAGCAGCCAACCCGGGACAGGGGCCTTTGGGGCTTTCTTT
-	TRBD1	TRBV27	TRBJ2-3	CASSLSRLERQGDKSDTQYF	TGTGCCAGCAGTTTATCTCGACTGGAACGCCAGGGGGATAAATCAGATACGCAGTATTTT
-	-	TRBV24-1	TRBJ2-1	CATSDPGLGDNEQFF	TGTGCCACCAGTGACCCTGGACTGGGAGACAATGAGCAGTTCTTC
few	TRBD2	TRBV5-1	TRBJ2-3	CASGILAGGVDTQYF	TGCGCCAGCGGGATTTTAGCGGGGGGCGTGGATACGCAGTATTTT
-	TRBD1	TRBV15	TRBJ1-1	CATSRSSGQGGTEAFF	TGTGCCACCAGCAGGTCCTCTGGACAGGGAGGGACTGAAGCTTTCTTT
once	TRBD1	TRBV19	TRBJ1-2	CASSVTGTANYGYTF	TGTGCCAGTAGTGTAACCGGGACAGCTAACTATGGCTACACCTTC
-	TRBD1	TRBV5-1	TRBJ2-1	CASGQGVNEQFF	TGCGCCAGCGGACAGGGAGTCAATGAGCAGTTCTTC
few	TRBD1	TRBV7-3	TRBJ2-1	CASSPTDRRYNEQFF	TGTGCCAGCAGCCCGACGGACAGGCGATACAATGAGCAGTTCTTC
few	TRBD1	TRBV3-1/TRBV3-2	TRBJ2-7	CASSHGTASYEQYF	TGTGCCAGCAGCCACGGGACAGCATCCTACGAGCAGTACTTC
-	TRBD1	TRBV9	TRBJ1-6	CASSSRTGGDGSSPLHF	TGTGCCAGCAGCTCTCGGACAGGGGGCGACGGTAGTTCACCCCTCCACTTT
-	TRBD1	TRBV10-3	TRBJ2-3	CAISEIPGQGTDTQYF	TGTGCCATCAGTGAGATTCCGGGACAGGGGACAGATACGCAGTATTTT
-	TRBD1	TRBV6-5	TRBJ1-4	CASTRDRFNEKLFF	TGTGCCAGCACGCGGGACAGGTTTAATGAAAAACTGTTTTTT
-	-	TRBV3-1/TRBV3-2	TRBJ2-2	CASSPYTGTTTGELFF	TGTGCCAGCAGCCCTTACACAGGGACTACCACCGGGGAGCTGTTTTTT
few	TRBD2	TRBV24-1	TRBJ2-5	CATSGVASGGVETQYF	TGTGCCACCAGTGGAGTCGCTAGCGGGGGGGTTGAGACCCAGTACTTC
-	-	TRBV2	TRBJ2-7	CASSVQGSSYEQYF	TGTGCCAGCAGTGTGCAGGGGAGCTCCTACGAGCAGTACTTC
-	TRBD1	TRBV7-3	TRBJ1-1	CASSPDRDSEAFF	TGTGCCAGCAGCCCCGACAGGGATTCTGAAGCTTTCTTT
-	-	TRBV10-2	TRBJ1-1	CASSESVSEAFF	TGCGCCAGCAGTGAGTCCGTTTCTGAAGCTTTCTTT
few	TRBD1	TRBV5-1	TRBJ1-1	CASSSGQRNTEAFF	TGCGCCAGCAGCTCGGGACAGAGAAACACTGAAGCTTTCTTT